The source of this T cell receptor (beta chain) is a study of blood T cell repertoires in COVID-19. About the study: Samples of COVID-19 (acute and convalescent) were obtained from the United States, Italy and Spain. T cells, B-cell-depleted T cells, or PBMCs provided the cDNA or gDNA that served as material.

Only in-frame clones appear in the TCRdb table, and some are missing; sequencing was by immunoSEQ multiplex PCR. The table lists approximately 300,000 clones, 70% to 90% of them singletons. Losses at the gene ends were 7 bases for V and 3 bases for J; bases not matched to a gene: 9. This CDR3 is built from 15 residues. Germline lookup yields CDR1 SEHNR and CDR2 FQNEAQ (reference sequence). The source of this sequence is a woman between 40 and 55 years old with acute or convalescent COVID-19. Sequenced: peripheral blood. The chain recombines TRBV7-9 with TRBJ2-1; 7 bases match TRBD1. The DNA of the CDR3 is TGTGCCAGCACCCTAAGGACAGGCTACTACAATGAGCAGTTCTTC. Protein product: CASTLRTGYYNEQFF. The full variable domain, in which reference TRBV7-9 and TRBJ2-1 provide the parts outside the CDR3, is DTGVSQNPRHKITKRGQNVTFRCDPISEHNRLYWYRQTLGQGPEFLTYFQNEAQLEKSRLLSDRFSAERPKGSFSTLEIQRTEQGDSAMYLCASTLRTGYYNEQFFGPGTRLTVL.